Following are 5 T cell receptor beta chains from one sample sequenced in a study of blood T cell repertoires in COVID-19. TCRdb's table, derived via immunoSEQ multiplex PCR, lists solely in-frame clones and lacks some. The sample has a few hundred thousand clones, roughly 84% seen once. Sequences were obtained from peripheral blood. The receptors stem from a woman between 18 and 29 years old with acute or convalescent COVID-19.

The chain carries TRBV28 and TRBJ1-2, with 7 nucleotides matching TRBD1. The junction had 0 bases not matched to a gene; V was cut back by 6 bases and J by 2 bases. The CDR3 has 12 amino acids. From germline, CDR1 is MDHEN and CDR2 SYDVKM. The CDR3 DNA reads TGTGCCAGCAGCAGGGGGAACTATGGCTACACCTTC. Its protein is CASSRGNYGYTF.

CDR3 region: CASSLAAGPSYEQYF. Here the CDR3 DNA reads TGTGCCAGCAGCCTAGCGGCAGGGCCATCCTACGAGCAGTACTTC. This chain uses TRBV3-1 (or the pseudogene TRBV3-2) with TRBJ2-7, with D maybe TRBD2 (6 bases). CDR3 size: 15 residues. Germline lookup yields CDR1 LGHDT and CDR2 YNNKEL (reference sequence). The V gene lost 4 bases and the J gene lost 1 base, with 14 bases spanning the gap.

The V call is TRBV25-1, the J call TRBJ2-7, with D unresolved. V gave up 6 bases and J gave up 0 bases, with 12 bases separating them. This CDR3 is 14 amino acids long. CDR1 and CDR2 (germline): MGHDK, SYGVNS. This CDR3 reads CASSGAGSSYEQYF. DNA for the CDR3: TGTGCCAGCAGCGGCGCAGGAAGCTCCTACGAGCAGTACTTC.

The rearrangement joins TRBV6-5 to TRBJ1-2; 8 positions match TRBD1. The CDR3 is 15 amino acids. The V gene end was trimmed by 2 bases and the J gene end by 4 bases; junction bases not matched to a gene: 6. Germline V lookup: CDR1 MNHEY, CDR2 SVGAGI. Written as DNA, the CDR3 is TGTGCCAGCAGTTACGGACAGGGTGGGGGCTATGGCTACACCTTC. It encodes CASSYGQGGGYGYTF.

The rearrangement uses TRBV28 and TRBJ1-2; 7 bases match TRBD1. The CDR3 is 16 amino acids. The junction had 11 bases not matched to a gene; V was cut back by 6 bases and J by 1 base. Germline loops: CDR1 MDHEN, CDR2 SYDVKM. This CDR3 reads CASRMTGSRSNYGYTF. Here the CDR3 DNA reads TGTGCCAGCAGGATGACAGGGTCGAGGAGTAACTATGGCTACACCTTC.